The 27 T cell receptor beta chains presented below share a single source sample, sequenced in a study of blood T cell repertoires in COVID-19. Profiled with immunoSEQ multiplex PCR; TCRdb holds only in-frame clones, not every one. The sample lists more than 300,000 clones; roughly 89% were seen once. Sequencing input: peripheral blood. The receptors come from a woman aged 30 to 39 with COVID-19, enrolled during active disease.

This rearrangement joins TRBV6-6 to TRBJ1-1; D is perhaps TRBD1 (5 bases). Per the germline V gene, CDR1 is MNHNY and CDR2 is SVGAGI (reference sequence). Trimming left V 2 bases short and J 5 bases short, with 15 bases between. The CDR3 is 15 amino acids. CDR3 sequence: CASSYDTTGATEAFF. Here the CDR3 DNA reads TGTGCCAGCAGTTACGATACTACTGGGGCAACTGAAGCTTTCTTT.

The chain has TRBV7-3 and TRBJ2-5; TRBD2 matches 8 bases. The CDR3 contains 14 residues. Germline V gene lookup returns CDR1 SGHTA and CDR2 FQGTGA. V lost 6 bases and J lost 5; bases outside the gene matches: 8. CDR3 sequence: CASSRGLADETQYF. CDR3 DNA sequence: TGTGCCAGCAGTCGCGGACTAGCTGATGAGACCCAGTACTTC.

The rearrangement joins TRBV6-5 to TRBJ1-1; D might be TRBD1 (5 bases). The CDR3 extends over 14 amino acids. Trimming took off 6 bases at V and 0 bases at J, with 11 bases between the two ends. Germline V lookup: CDR1 MNHEY, CDR2 SVGAGI. The CDR3 loop reads CASRRGVMNTEAFF. The CDR3 nucleotides are TGTGCCAGCAGACGGGGGGTCATGAACACTGAAGCTTTCTTT.

V gene TRBV4-1 combines with J gene TRBJ2-3; 7 positions match TRBD1. The CDR3 is made up of 18 amino acids. V shed 6 bases and J 9 bases; nucleotides not matched to a gene: 24. Germline CDR1 is MGHRA and CDR2 is YSYEKL. CDR3 in amino acids: CASRPGTARTARVGTQYF. The CDR3 DNA follows: TGCGCCAGCAGACCGGGGACAGCACGAACGGCCCGGGTGGGCACGCAGTATTTT.

The J gene is TRBJ1-2, the V gene TRBV25-1, with 8 bases fitting TRBD1. Trimming cost V 3 bases and J 7 bases; bases outside gene matches: 7. The CDR3 is made up of 14 amino acids. Germline CDR1 reads MGHDK; CDR2 reads SYGVNS. CDR3 loop: CASSEDRERSGYTF. The CDR3 bases are TGTGCCAGCAGTGAGGACAGGGAGCGCTCTGGCTACACCTTC.

The genes are TRBV6-5 and TRBJ2-3; D perhaps matches TRBD1 (6 bases). The CDR3 sequence is 13 residues long. The germline gives CDR1 MNHEY, CDR2 SVGAGI. V was shortened by 6 bases and J by 5 bases, with 12 bases between the two germline ends. The CDR3 loop reads CASRLAGVDTQYF. CDR3 nucleotide sequence: TGTGCCAGCAGGCTCGCAGGGGTAGATACGCAGTATTTT.

This chain joins TRBV11-2 and TRBJ1-5; TRBD1 matches 9 bases. The CDR3 consists of 16 residues. Per germline, CDR1 SGHAT and CDR2 FQNNGV. Trimming removed 5 bases from V and 0 bases from J; junction bases left unmatched: 5. The CDR3 reads CASSPRQGVSNQPQHF. The CDR3 coding sequence is TGTGCCAGCAGCCCTCGACAGGGGGTTAGCAATCAGCCCCAGCATTTT. The variable domain in full, completed from reference TRBV11-2 and TRBJ1-5, reads EAGVAQSPRYKIIEKRQSVAFWCNPISGHATLYWYQQILGQGPKLLIQFQNNGVVDDSQLPKDRFSAERLKGVDSTLKIQPAKLEDSAVYLCASSPRQGVSNQPQHFGDGTRLSIL.

This clone occurred a few times. The rearrangement links TRBV3-1 (or the pseudogene TRBV3-2) to TRBJ1-1; tentatively, D is TRBD1 (5 bases). CDR3 length: 11 residues. V was shortened by 6 bases and J by 5 bases, with 7 bases between the two germline ends. Germline V lookup: CDR1 LGHDT, CDR2 YNNKEL (reference sequence). This CDR3 is CASREGTEAFF. CDR3 in DNA: TGTGCCAGCAGGGAGGGGACTGAAGCTTTCTTT.

V is TRBV6-2 or TRBV6-3 and J is TRBJ1-5; tentative D call: TRBD1 (5 bases). This CDR3 comprises 21 residues. Trimming left V 6 bases short and J 2 bases short, with 32 bases between. Germline CDR1 reads MNHEY; CDR2 reads SVGEGT. The CDR3 sequence is CASSLLFEAWTPTPGNQPQHF. The CDR3 nucleotides read TGTGCCAGCAGCCTACTGTTTGAAGCCTGGACACCGACCCCCGGCAATCAGCCCCAGCATTTT.

The table lists this clone with many counts. The chain recombines TRBV27 with TRBJ1-2; TRBD1 agrees at 9 bases. In germline, CDR1 is MNHEY, CDR2 SMNVEV (reference sequence). The CDR3 has 15 residues. Trimming at V came to 3 bases and at J to 5 bases, leaving 7 bases not matched to a gene. The CDR3 region is CASSFRQGGSYGYTF. The CDR3 region has the DNA TGTGCCAGCAGTTTTCGACAGGGGGGGAGTTATGGCTACACCTTC.

The gene calls are TRBV2 and TRBJ2-4; TRBD1 matches 8 bases. The CDR3 runs to 14 residues. V shed 8 bases and J 1 base; nucleotides not matched to a gene: 4. Germline V gene data show CDR1 as SNHLY and CDR2 as FYNNEI. The CDR3 DNA reads TGTGCCAGCGGCCAGGGGGCCGCCAAAAACATTCAGTACTTC. It codes for CASGQGAAKNIQYF.

This clone was found many times. The V call is TRBV6-4, the J call TRBJ2-1, with 9 bases fitting TRBD2. With V trimmed by 3 bases and J by 7 bases, 4 bases remained unmatched. CDR1 and CDR2 (germline): MRHNA, SNTAGT. The CDR3 is 14 residues long. This CDR3 reads CASSEAGGPNEQFF. The CDR3, as DNA: TGTGCCAGCAGTGAGGCGGGGGGGCCGAATGAGCAGTTCTTC.

The CDR3 DNA sequence: TGTGCCAGCAGCTTAGGGCCGGGACTAGCCTACGAGCAGTACTTC. It is translated as CASSLGPGLAYEQYF. The rearrangement joins TRBV13 to TRBJ2-7; TRBD2 matches at 8 bases. Looked up from germline, CDR1 is PRHDT and CDR2 is FYEKMQ (reference sequence). The length of the CDR3 is 15 residues. The V gene end was trimmed by 0 bases and the J gene end by 2 bases; junction bases not matched to a gene: 3.

The CDR3 here is CASGGNNEQFF. The CDR3 DNA reads as TGTGCCAGCGGAGGGAACAATGAGCAGTTCTTC. The chain links TRBV3-1 (or the pseudogene TRBV3-2) to TRBJ2-1, with a weak D call TRBD2 (6 bases). With 8 bases removed from V and 5 bases from J, the gap between germline ends came to 7 bases. This CDR3 comprises 11 residues. The V gene's germline CDR1 is LGHDT and CDR2 YNNKEL (reference sequence).

The genes are TRBV28 and TRBJ1-6; D gene uncertain. V was clipped by 3 bases and J by 9 bases, with 15 bases between them. The CDR3 has 15 residues. Germline V gives CDR1 MDHEN, CDR2 SYDVKM. CDR3 loop: CASSFSDYIVSPLHF. DNA of the CDR3: TGTGCCAGCAGTTTCTCCGACTATATCGTTTCACCCCTCCACTTT.

J is TRBJ1-1 and V is TRBV27, with TRBD1 identical over 10 bases. This CDR3 contains 17 residues. Germline V lookup: CDR1 MNHEY, CDR2 SMNVEV (reference sequence). V was clipped by 6 bases and J by 3 bases; unmatched bases: 13. Here the CDR3 reads CASRKTGGARGYTEAFF. The CDR3 DNA reads as TGTGCCAGCAGGAAGACAGGGGGCGCGAGGGGGTACACTGAAGCTTTCTTT.

The count of this clone is one. The CDR3 region is CASSLGLAGAQGITEAFF. The CDR3 bases are TGTGCCAGCAGCTTGGGATTGGCAGGGGCGCAAGGGATCACTGAAGCTTTCTTT. This chain joins TRBV5-5 and TRBJ1-1; a weak D match, TRBD1 (6 bases). This CDR3 contains 18 residues. Trimming removed 0 bases at V and 4 bases at J, with 22 bases between. Germline V gives CDR1 SGHKS, CDR2 YYEKEE (reference sequence). Full variable domain (remainder filled in from reference TRBV5-5 and TRBJ1-1): DAGVTQSPTHLIKTRGQQVTLRCSPISGHKSVSWYQQVLGQGPQFIFQYYEKEERGRGNFPDRFSARQFPNYSSELNVNALLLGDSALYLCASSLGLAGAQGITEAFFGQGTRLTVV.

The genes are TRBV30 and TRBJ1-5; D unclear. Trimming took off 5 bases at V and 3 bases at J, with 11 bases between the two ends. This CDR3 has 13 residues. Germline-derived CDR1 and CDR2 are GTSNPN and SVGIG (reference sequence). CDR3 amino acids: CAWSRNLNQPQHF. The CDR3 bases are TGTGCCTGGTCCAGAAACCTCAATCAGCCCCAGCATTTT.

The CDR3, as DNA: TGTGCCAGCTTGAGCGACACCATATATTTT. Encoded protein: CASLSDTIYF. The chain uses TRBV6-5 and TRBJ1-3, with D unclear. Trimming left V 8 bases short and J 8 bases short, with 7 bases between. Germline V CDR1 and CDR2: MNHEY, SVGAGI. The CDR3 is made up of 10 amino acids.

V and J are TRBV18 and TRBJ2-1, with 13 bases aligning to TRBD2. The CDR3 is 16 amino acids. With 6 bases clipped from V and 6 bases from J, the junction kept 8 bases outside the gene matches. Germline V gene lookup returns CDR1 KGHSH and CDR2 LQKENI. The CDR3 nucleotides read TGTGCCAGCTCTGACAGGACTAGCGGGGGTCGCAATGAGCAGTTCTTC. Residues: CASSDRTSGGRNEQFF.

This rearrangement joins TRBV5-1 to TRBJ2-1; 12 bases are a match to TRBD2. Per the germline V gene, CDR1 is SGHRS and CDR2 is YFSETQ. This CDR3 region has 17 residues. Losses at the gene ends were 1 base for V and 7 bases for J; bases not matched to a gene: 9. The CDR3 region is CASSLLASGGAGNEQFF. The CDR3 region has the DNA TGCGCCAGCAGCTTGTTGGCTAGCGGGGGGGCGGGGAATGAGCAGTTCTTC.

The V gene is TRBV6-5, the J gene TRBJ1-2, with a tentative D call TRBD1 (5 bases). Trimming took 3 bases from V and 7 from J, leaving 9 bases between them. Germline V CDR1 and CDR2: MNHEY, SVGAGI. There are 12 residues in the CDR3. The CDR3 bases are TGTGCCAGCAGTTATGGGGGAGGTGGCTACACCTTC. Protein sequence: CASSYGGGGYTF.

This clone was observed a single time. The chain employs TRBV6-5 and TRBJ1-2; D not resolved. This CDR3 has 13 residues. With 7 bases removed from V and 7 bases from J, the gap between germline ends came to 16 bases. The V gene's germline CDR1 is MNHEY and CDR2 SVGAGI. CDR3 coding DNA: TGTGCCAGCAAGAACCTCAGCGGATCTGGCTACACCTTC. It is translated as CASKNLSGSGYTF.

V usage is TRBV7-9 and J usage is TRBJ2-5, with 10 nucleotides matching TRBD2. With V trimmed by 7 bases and J by 2 bases, 1 base remained unmatched. The CDR3 consists of 13 residues. The V gene's germline CDR1 is SEHNR and CDR2 FQNEAQ (reference sequence). The CDR3 DNA follows: TGTGCCAGCATTAGCGGGGGGCAAGAGACCCAGTACTTC. This translates into CASISGGQETQYF.

This clone has more than one count but fewer than ten. This sequence joins TRBV6-5 and TRBJ1-2, with D maybe TRBD1 (6 bases). The V and J ends lost 6 bases and 1 base respectively, with 9 bases between them. The CDR3 covers 13 residues. Germline-derived CDR1 and CDR2 are MNHEY and SVGAGI. The CDR3 DNA is TGTGCCAGCAGCAACAGGGATAACTATGGCTACACCTTC. It codes for CASSNRDNYGYTF.

The rearrangement joins TRBV27 to TRBJ2-7; 8 bases align to TRBD2. V was pared by 7 bases and J by 4 bases, with 12 bases of the junction left unmatched. The germline gives CDR1 MNHEY, CDR2 SMNVEV (reference sequence). The CDR3 covers 15 residues. CDR3 in DNA: TGTGCCAGCATTGGACCGGCGGGGGGCAGGTACGAGCAGTACTTC. Translation: CASIGPAGGRYEQYF.

V is TRBV11-3 and J is TRBJ2-2, with a possible D match to TRBD2 (5 bases). Germline CDR1 SGHNT, CDR2 YENEEA. With 2 bases removed from V and 5 bases from J, the gap between germline ends came to 6 bases. The CDR3 extends over 13 amino acids. The CDR3 DNA sequence: TGTGCCAGCAGCTTAACGGGAACCGGGGAGCTGTTTTTT. The encoded protein is CASSLTGTGELFF. The whole variable domain, filled in from reference TRBV11-3 and TRBJ2-2, reads EAGVVQSPRYKIIEKKQPVAFWCNPISGHNTLYWYLQNLGQGPELLIRYENEEAVDDSQLPKDRFSAERLKGVDSTLKIQPAELGDSAVYLCASSLTGTGELFFGEGSRLTVL.